The 5 T cell receptor beta chains below all came from one sample that was sequenced in a study of blood T cell repertoires in COVID-19. Clones were read by immunoSEQ multiplex PCR, and TCRdb kept only the in-frame ones, dropping some. The top ten hold about 0.83% of the sample, which has approximately 340,000 clones, roughly nine tenths seen once. Input material: PBMCs or T cells enriched from blood (not recorded which). These receptors originate from a middle-aged woman who had been exposed to COVID-19.

The rearrangement joins TRBV10-3 to TRBJ2-7; 9 nucleotides line up with TRBD1. The CDR3 is 13 residues long. The ends lost 6 bases at V and 7 bases at J; junction bases unmatched: 7. CDR1 ENHRY and CDR2 SYGVKD come from the germline V gene. CDR3 coding DNA: TGTGCCATCAGAGCGGGACAGGGTGGTGAGCAGTACTTC. Its protein is CAIRAGQGGEQYF.

This chain uses TRBV12-3 or TRBV12-4 with TRBJ1-1; 8 nucleotides align to TRBD1. V shed 7 bases, J shed 4 bases, and the junction held 5 bases outside the gene matches. This CDR3 is 13 amino acids long. The CDR3 loop is CASTRTGSTEAFF. The CDR3 coding sequence is TGTGCCAGCACCAGGACAGGGAGCACTGAAGCTTTCTTT.

V usage is TRBV14 and J usage is TRBJ1-6; D gene ambiguous. The V gene lost 2 bases and the J gene lost 7 bases, with 6 bases spanning the gap. The CDR3 loop spans 13 amino acids. Germline CDR1 and CDR2: SGHDN and FVKESK. CDR3 DNA sequence: TGTGCCAGCAGCCAATCACACAATTCACCCCTCCACTTT. Protein: CASSQSHNSPLHF.

The chain combines TRBV6-5 with TRBJ2-7; D is possibly TRBD2 (6 bases). The V end lost 6 bases, the J end lost 2 bases, and 11 bases lay between the germline ends. Germline assignment: CDR1 MNHEY and CDR2 SVGAGI. The CDR3 consists of 13 residues. DNA of the CDR3: TGTGCCAGCAGCAAACGGGGGACCTACGAGCAGTACTTC. As protein: CASSKRGTYEQYF.

The V gene is TRBV30, the J gene TRBJ2-7, with 14 bases identical to TRBD2. Trimming cost V 5 bases and J 8 bases; bases outside gene matches: 5. The V gene's germline CDR1 is GTSNPN and CDR2 SVGIG (reference sequence). The CDR3 length is 13 residues. The CDR3 region has the DNA TGTGCCTGGGGGGGACTAGCGGGAGTCAAGCAGTACTTC. This codes for CAWGGLAGVKQYF.